Each of the 2 T cell receptor beta chains below was sequenced from the same sample in a study of cytomegalovirus exposure and HLA in healthy donors. PCR primers comprised 60 Vbeta and 13 Jbeta primers. Measured with immunoSEQ multiplex PCR; TCRdb has only the in-frame clones, and not every one. The data contain tens of thousands of clones, about 81% of them singletons. Sequenced sample: PBMCs. The receptors shown here come from a man younger than 35 in good health and CMV-seronegative.

V usage is TRBV30 and J usage is TRBJ1-1; D is ambiguous. The CDR3 loop spans 13 amino acids. The germline V gene has CDR1 GTSNPN and CDR2 SVGIG (reference sequence). Trimming removed 3 bases at V and 1 base at J, with 9 bases between. The CDR3: CAWSWRRNTEAFF. As DNA, the CDR3 is TGTGCCTGGAGCTGGCGGAGGAACACTGAAGCTTTCTTT.

This sequence joins TRBV28 and TRBJ2-1, with TRBD2 matching 11 bases. The trim removed 8 bases at V and 6 bases at J, leaving 18 bases unmatched. CDR1 is MDHEN, CDR2 SYDVKM, per germline. This CDR3 is 18 amino acids long. The CDR3 DNA reads as TGTGCCAGCCACCTCGGGGCTAGCGGGAGGAACCCCCGCAATGAGCAGTTCTTC. Protein: CASHLGASGRNPRNEQFF.